These 6 T cell receptor beta chains share one sample of origin, sequenced in a study of blood T cell repertoires in COVID-19. The data were produced by immunoSEQ multiplex PCR, yet TCRdb's version contains in-frame clones alone and is incomplete. The table includes roughly 220,000 clones, more than 80% detected once. The material sequenced was PBMCs or T cells enriched from blood (not recorded which). The receptors were gathered from a woman in her thirties or forties with acute COVID-19.

The CDR3 spells CSVRWTSEQFF. The CDR3 DNA reads as TGCAGCGTTAGATGGACTTCGGAGCAGTTCTTC. The chain has TRBV29-1 and TRBJ2-1; weak D call: TRBD2 (5 bases). Germline CDR1 reads SQVTM; CDR2 reads ANQGSEA. V lost 5 bases and J lost 10, with 12 bases in between. The CDR3 spans 11 residues.

V usage is TRBV25-1 and J usage is TRBJ2-5, with 11 bases identical to TRBD2. J lost 4 bases, V lost 0 bases, and 10 bases had no gene match. The V gene's germline CDR1 is MGHDK and CDR2 SYGVNS. The CDR3 loop spans 18 amino acids. The CDR3 loop reads CASSEYKLAGGQLETQYF. CDR3 bases: TGTGCCAGCAGTGAATATAAGCTAGCGGGGGGACAGCTAGAGACCCAGTACTTC.

The J gene is TRBJ1-1, the V gene TRBV7-2; the D gene is possibly TRBD1 (6 bases). Germline CDR1 SGHTA, CDR2 FQGNSA. CDR3 size: 16 residues. The germline V and J ends were trimmed by 4 bases and 6 bases, with 21 bases remaining between them. The chain's CDR3 is CASSSLGGGVRAEAFF. The CDR3 coding sequence is TGTGCCAGCAGCTCACTCGGAGGGGGGGTTAGAGCTGAAGCTTTCTTT.

Details on this clone: Mismatch with germline at one junction end may stem from a read error. The genes are TRBV29-1 and TRBJ2-3, with TRBD1 matching 9 bases. The CDR3 contains 15 residues. The V gene's germline CDR1 is SQVTM and CDR2 ANQGSEA. The CDR3 loop reads CSVEGRDRVTDTQYF. CDR3 DNA sequence: TGCAGCGTGGAAGGCCGGGACAGGGTAACAGATACGCAGTATTTT.

The genes are TRBV4-3 and TRBJ2-3; D is undetermined. In germline, CDR1 is LGHNA, CDR2 YSLEER. V gave up 1 base and J gave up 4 bases, with 6 bases separating them. There are 13 residues in the CDR3. The CDR3: CASSQGRADTQYF. The CDR3 region has the DNA TGCGCCAGCAGCCAAGGAAGAGCAGATACGCAGTATTTT.

The rearrangement uses TRBV5-4 and TRBJ2-3, with 7 bases lining up with TRBD2. CDR3 length: 14 residues. The germline V gene encodes CDR1 SGHNT and CDR2 YYREEE (reference sequence). V gave up 2 bases and J gave up 2 bases; unmatched junction bases: 2. In nucleotides, the CDR3 is TGTGCCAGCAGCTTTGGGGGGGACACAGATACGCAGTATTTT. Its protein is CASSFGGDTDTQYF.